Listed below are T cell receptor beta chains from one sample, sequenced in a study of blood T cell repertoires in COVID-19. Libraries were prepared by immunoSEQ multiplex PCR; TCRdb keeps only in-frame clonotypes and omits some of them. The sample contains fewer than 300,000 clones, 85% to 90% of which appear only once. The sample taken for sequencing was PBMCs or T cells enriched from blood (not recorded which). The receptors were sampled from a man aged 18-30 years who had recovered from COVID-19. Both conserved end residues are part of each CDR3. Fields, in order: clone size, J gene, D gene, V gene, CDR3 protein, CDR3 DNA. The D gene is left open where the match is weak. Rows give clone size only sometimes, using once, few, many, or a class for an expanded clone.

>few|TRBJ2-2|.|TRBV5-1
CASSFELLTGELFF
TGCGCCAGCAGCTTCGAACTGCTCACCGGGGAGCTGTTTTTT
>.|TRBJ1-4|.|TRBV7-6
CASSPREGNEKLFF
TGTGCCAGCAGCCCCCGGGAGGGGAATGAAAAACTGTTTTTT
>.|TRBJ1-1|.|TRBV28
CASSFFEFTEAFF
TGTGCCAGCAGTTTTTTCGAGTTCACTGAAGCTTTCTTT
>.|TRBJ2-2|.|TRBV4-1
CASSQVGVAQGGTGELFF
TGCGCCAGCAGCCAAGTTGGGGTGGCTCAGGGGGGCACCGGGGAGCTGTTTTTT
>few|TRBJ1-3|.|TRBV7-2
CASSLDTNSGNTIYF
TGTGCCAGCAGCTTGGACACTAACTCTGGAAACACCATATATTTT
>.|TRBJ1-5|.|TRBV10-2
CASSDRGGQRPQHF
TGCGCCAGCAGTGACAGGGGAGGGCAACGGCCCCAGCATTTT
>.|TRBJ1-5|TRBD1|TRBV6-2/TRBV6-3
CASSDGQVSSQPQHF
TGTGCCAGCAGTGACGGACAGGTATCGAGTCAGCCCCAGCATTTT
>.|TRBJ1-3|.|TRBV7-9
CASSLVGRISGNTIYF
TGTGCCAGCAGCTTAGTAGGGAGGATCTCTGGAAACACCATATATTTT
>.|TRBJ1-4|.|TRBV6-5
CASSYSNRGGEKLFF
TGTGCCAGCAGTTACTCGAACCGGGGGGGTGAAAAACTGTTTTTT
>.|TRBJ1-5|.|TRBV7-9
CASSLTMNQPQHF
TGTGCCAGCAGCTTAACAATGAATCAGCCCCAGCATTTT
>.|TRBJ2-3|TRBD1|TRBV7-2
CASSLAGTGSADTQYF
TGTGCCAGCAGCTTAGCCGGGACAGGGAGCGCAGATACGCAGTATTTT
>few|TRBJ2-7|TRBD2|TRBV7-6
CASSLEFRGGSSYEQYF
TGTGCCAGCAGCTTAGAGTTTCGGGGGGGCAGCTCCTACGAGCAGTACTTC
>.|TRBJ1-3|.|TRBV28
CASTGNGNTIYF
TGTGCCAGTACAGGGAATGGAAACACCATATATTTT
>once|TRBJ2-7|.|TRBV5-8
CASSRGSGPSYEQYF
TGTGCCAGCAGCCGAGGGTCCGGACCCTCCTACGAGCAGTACTTC
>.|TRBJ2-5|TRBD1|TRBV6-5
CASRPTGVAQETQYF
TGTGCCAGCAGGCCGACAGGGGTGGCACAAGAGACCCAGTACTTC
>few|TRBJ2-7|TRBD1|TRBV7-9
CASSFGTGSYEQYF
TGTGCCAGCAGCTTCGGGACAGGCTCCTACGAGCAGTACTTC
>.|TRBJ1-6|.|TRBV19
CASSILAGTHNSPLHF
TGTGCCAGTAGTATTCTGGCAGGGACACATAATTCACCCCTCCACTTT